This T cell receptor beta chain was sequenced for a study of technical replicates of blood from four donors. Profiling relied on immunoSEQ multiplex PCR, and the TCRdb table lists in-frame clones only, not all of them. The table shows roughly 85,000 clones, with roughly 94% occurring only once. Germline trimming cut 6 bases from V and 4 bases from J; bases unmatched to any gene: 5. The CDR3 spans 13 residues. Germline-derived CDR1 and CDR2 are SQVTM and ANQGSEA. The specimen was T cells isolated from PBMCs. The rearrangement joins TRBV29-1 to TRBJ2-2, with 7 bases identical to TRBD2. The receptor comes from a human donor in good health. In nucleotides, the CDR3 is TGCAGCGTAAGGACGGGGGGCACCGGGGAGCTGTTTTTT. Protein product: CSVRTGGTGELFF.